Listed below are T cell receptor beta chains from one sample, sequenced in a study of OX40 agonist ivuxolimab in advanced cancers. Only in-frame clones appear in the TCRdb table, and some are missing; sequencing was by immunoSEQ multiplex PCR. The sample comprises tens of thousands of clones, 82% of which are singletons, and about 5.5% rests with the top ten. The specimen was CD4+ or CD8+ T cells sorted from blood, collected in a trial of the OX40 agonist ivuxolimab. The receptors stem from an adult with an advanced solid tumor such as melanoma, head and neck, liver or kidney cancer. Both conserved end residues are part of each CDR3. Fields, in order: J gene, CDR3 length, D gene, V gene, clone size, CDR3 protein, CDR3 DNA. The D gene is left open where the match is weak. Clone size is stated in some rows and not others, as once, few, many or a class when expanded.

j_gene: TRBJ2-1; len: 12; d_gene: -; v_gene: TRBV29-1; abundance: -; CDR3aa: CSVAQDYNEQFF; CDR3nt: TGCAGCGTAGCACAGGATTACAATGAGCAGTTCTTC
j_gene: TRBJ2-7; len: 10; d_gene: -; v_gene: TRBV27; abundance: -; CDR3aa: CASVGQGAYF; CDR3nt: -
j_gene: TRBJ1-5; len: 13; d_gene: -; v_gene: TRBV19; abundance: -; CDR3aa: CASKGGPRQPQHF; CDR3nt: TGTGCCAGTAAGGGGGGACCCAGGCAGCCCCAGCATTTT
j_gene: TRBJ1-4; len: 15; d_gene: TRBD1; v_gene: TRBV25-1; abundance: -; CDR3aa: CASSAQGARVEKLFF; CDR3nt: TGTGCCAGCAGTGCCCAGGGGGCGCGGGTCGAAAAACTGTTTTTT
j_gene: TRBJ2-6; len: 15; d_gene: -; v_gene: TRBV7-2; abundance: -; CDR3aa: CASSSPGFGANVLTF; CDR3nt: TGTGCCAGCTCCTCCCCAGGCTTTGGGGCCAACGTCCTGACTTTC
j_gene: TRBJ1-6; len: 21; d_gene: TRBD1; v_gene: TRBV30; abundance: -; CDR3aa: CAWSQTRIFGTGSSYNSPLHF; CDR3nt: TGTGCCTGGAGCCAAACCCGAATTTTCGGGACAGGTAGCTCCTATAATTCACCCCTCCACTTT
j_gene: TRBJ1-2; len: 15; d_gene: -; v_gene: TRBV14; abundance: -; CDR3aa: CASSQEPGPFYGYTF; CDR3nt: TGTGCCAGCAGCCAAGAGCCTGGGCCCTTCTATGGCTACACCTTC
j_gene: TRBJ1-5; len: 17; d_gene: TRBD1; v_gene: TRBV7-9; abundance: -; CDR3aa: CASSFSRGQGTNQPQHF; CDR3nt: TGTGCCAGCAGCTTTTCTAGAGGACAGGGGACAAATCAGCCCCAGCATTTT
j_gene: TRBJ1-3; len: 15; d_gene: -; v_gene: TRBV9; abundance: -; CDR3aa: CASTRQATPGNTIYF; CDR3nt: TGTGCCAGCACCCGACAGGCTACTCCTGGAAACACCATATATTTT
j_gene: TRBJ2-5; len: 14; d_gene: -; v_gene: TRBV5-6; abundance: few; CDR3aa: CASSLDWTGETQYF; CDR3nt: TGTGCCAGCAGCTTGGATTGGACCGGGGAGACCCAGTACTTC
j_gene: TRBJ2-3; len: 13; d_gene: -; v_gene: TRBV7-9; abundance: -; CDR3aa: CASSPSVTDTQYF; CDR3nt: TGTGCCAGCAGCCCATCCGTGACAGATACGCAGTATTTT
j_gene: TRBJ2-5; len: 15; d_gene: TRBD2; v_gene: TRBV11-2; abundance: -; CDR3aa: CASSPGTSLQETQYF; CDR3nt: TGTGCCAGCAGCCCCGGGACTAGCCTACAAGAGACCCAGTACTTC
j_gene: TRBJ2-5; len: 15; d_gene: TRBD2; v_gene: TRBV28; abundance: once; CDR3aa: CASSRTSNFQETQYF; CDR3nt: TGTGCCAGCAGTCGGACTAGCAATTTCCAAGAGACCCAGTACTTC
j_gene: TRBJ1-4; len: 16; d_gene: -; v_gene: TRBV2; abundance: -; CDR3aa: CASRRDRIATNEKLFF; CDR3nt: TGTGCCAGCAGGCGCGACAGGATAGCAACTAATGAAAAACTGTTTTTT
j_gene: TRBJ1-4; len: 13; d_gene: -; v_gene: TRBV18; abundance: -; CDR3aa: CASSLLRDEKLFF; CDR3nt: TGTGCCAGCTCACTTTTAAGAGATGAAAAACTGTTTTTT
j_gene: TRBJ1-2; len: 15; d_gene: TRBD1; v_gene: TRBV5-4; abundance: -; CDR3aa: CASSLENRGNYGYTF; CDR3nt: TGTGCCAGCAGCTTGGAGAACAGGGGGAACTATGGCTACACCTTC
j_gene: TRBJ1-5; len: 15; d_gene: -; v_gene: TRBV2; abundance: few; CDR3aa: CASSERGYSNQPQHF; CDR3nt: TGTGCCAGCAGTGAGAGGGGCTATAGCAATCAGCCCCAGCATTTT
j_gene: TRBJ2-1; len: 17; d_gene: TRBD2; v_gene: TRBV10-3; abundance: -; CDR3aa: CAISSGTSGSLYNEQFF; CDR3nt: TGTGCCATCAGTTCCGGGACTAGCGGGAGTCTATACAATGAGCAGTTCTTC
j_gene: TRBJ1-2; len: 15; d_gene: -; v_gene: TRBV27; abundance: -; CDR3aa: CASSLSGGADYGYTF; CDR3nt: TGTGCCAGCAGTTTGTCCGGGGGGGCGGACTATGGCTACACCTTC
j_gene: TRBJ1-1; len: 14; d_gene: -; v_gene: TRBV7-2; abundance: once; CDR3aa: CASSLTGEPTEAFF; CDR3nt: TGTGCCAGCAGCTTGACAGGTGAGCCCACTGAAGCTTTCTTT
j_gene: TRBJ2-2; len: 16; d_gene: TRBD2; v_gene: TRBV27; abundance: -; CDR3aa: CASSSSGGLYTGELFF; CDR3nt: TGTGCCAGCAGTTCCTCGGGGGGGCTATACACCGGGGAGCTGTTTTTT
j_gene: TRBJ1-2; len: 15; d_gene: TRBD1; v_gene: TRBV5-1; abundance: -; CDR3aa: CASSLGPTGADGYTF; CDR3nt: TGCGCCAGCAGCTTGGGGCCAACAGGGGCCGATGGCTACACCTTC
j_gene: TRBJ1-4; len: 17; d_gene: -; v_gene: TRBV28; abundance: -; CDR3aa: CASSSPTRGATNEKLFF; CDR3nt: TGTGCCAGCAGTTCTCCCACGAGGGGTGCAACTAATGAAAAACTGTTTTTT
j_gene: TRBJ1-1; len: 16; d_gene: -; v_gene: TRBV28; abundance: -; CDR3aa: CASSLQGLARNTEAFF; CDR3nt: TGTGCCAGCAGTTTACAGGGTTTGGCTCGGAACACTGAAGCTTTCTTT
j_gene: TRBJ2-3; len: 17; d_gene: TRBD2; v_gene: TRBV4-2; abundance: few; CDR3aa: CASSQEPSGLSTDTQYF; CDR3nt: TGTGCCAGCAGCCAAGAGCCTAGCGGACTAAGCACAGATACGCAGTATTTT
j_gene: TRBJ2-1; len: 16; d_gene: TRBD2; v_gene: TRBV27; abundance: -; CDR3aa: CASSLSTSGGAGEQFF; CDR3nt: TGTGCCAGCAGTTTATCGACTAGCGGGGGGGCAGGTGAGCAGTTCTTC
j_gene: TRBJ1-5; len: 16; d_gene: -; v_gene: TRBV27; abundance: -; CDR3aa: CASSLASPQPNQPQHF; CDR3nt: TGTGCCAGCAGTTTAGCGTCCCCGCAACCTAATCAGCCCCAGCATTTT
j_gene: TRBJ1-4; len: 14; d_gene: TRBD1; v_gene: TRBV28; abundance: -; CDR3aa: CASKPHPTGGKLFF; CDR3nt: TGTGCCAGCAAACCTCACCCGACAGGGGGAAAACTGTTTTTT
j_gene: TRBJ1-1; len: 13; d_gene: -; v_gene: TRBV30; abundance: -; CDR3aa: CAWISPQNTEAFF; CDR3nt: TGTGCCTGGATATCTCCCCAGAACACTGAAGCTTTCTTT
j_gene: TRBJ2-1; len: 18; d_gene: TRBD2; v_gene: TRBV27; abundance: -; CDR3aa: CASRKGLAGTSSYNEQFF; CDR3nt: TGTGCCAGCAGAAAGGGACTAGCGGGAACGAGCTCCTACAATGAGCAGTTCTTC
j_gene: TRBJ2-7; len: 15; d_gene: TRBD2; v_gene: TRBV10-2; abundance: -; CDR3aa: CASRGLAGASYEQYF; CDR3nt: TGCGCCAGCCGTGGACTAGCGGGCGCCTCCTACGAGCAGTACTTC
j_gene: TRBJ2-2; len: 14; d_gene: -; v_gene: TRBV19; abundance: once; CDR3aa: CASSAGLLDGELFF; CDR3nt: TGTGCCAGTAGTGCGGGACTCCTGGACGGGGAGCTGTTTTTT
j_gene: TRBJ2-7; len: 13; d_gene: -; v_gene: TRBV27; abundance: -; CDR3aa: CASRGLRYNEQYF; CDR3nt: TGTGCCAGCAGGGGCCTACGGTATAACGAGCAGTACTTC
j_gene: TRBJ2-1; len: 15; d_gene: -; v_gene: TRBV7-2; abundance: -; CDR3aa: CASSLLGPAYNEQFF; CDR3nt: TGTGCCAGCAGCTTATTAGGTCCGGCGTACAATGAGCAGTTCTTC
j_gene: TRBJ2-3; len: 15; d_gene: -; v_gene: TRBV7-2; abundance: few; CDR3aa: CASSRRDSVTDTQYF; CDR3nt: TGTGCCAGCAGCCGCCGGGACTCAGTCACAGATACGCAGTATTTT
j_gene: TRBJ2-1; len: 15; d_gene: -; v_gene: TRBV5-1; abundance: -; CDR3aa: CASSLGQRGGNEQFF; CDR3nt: TGCGCCAGCAGCTTAGGCCAGCGTGGTGGGAATGAGCAGTTCTTC
j_gene: TRBJ2-1; len: 15; d_gene: TRBD2; v_gene: TRBV6-6; abundance: -; CDR3aa: CAIEDPGGSYNEQFF; CDR3nt: TGTGCCATCGAAGATCCGGGGGGATCCTACAATGAGCAGTTCTTC
j_gene: TRBJ1-5; len: 15; d_gene: -; v_gene: TRBV27; abundance: -; CDR3aa: CASRGGGAVNQPQHF; CDR3nt: TGTGCCAGCAGGGGTGGGGGGGCAGTAAATCAGCCCCAGCATTTT
j_gene: TRBJ2-3; len: 15; d_gene: TRBD2; v_gene: TRBV7-3; abundance: -; CDR3aa: CASSLEREATDTQYF; CDR3nt: TGTGCCAGCAGCTTAGAGCGGGAGGCCACAGATACGCAGTATTTT
j_gene: TRBJ1-2; len: 15; d_gene: -; v_gene: TRBV4-1; abundance: -; CDR3aa: CASSQSSRDTYGYTF; CDR3nt: TGCGCCAGCAGCCAATCGAGCAGGGATACATATGGCTACACCTTC
j_gene: TRBJ2-5; len: 14; d_gene: -; v_gene: TRBV7-2; abundance: -; CDR3aa: CASSASQGAGTQYF; CDR3nt: TGTGCCAGCAGCGCCAGTCAGGGAGCGGGGACCCAGTACTTC
j_gene: TRBJ1-5; len: 14; d_gene: TRBD1; v_gene: TRBV5-4; abundance: -; CDR3aa: CASSATGEDQPQHF; CDR3nt: TGTGCCAGCAGCGCGACAGGGGAAGATCAGCCCCAGCATTTT
j_gene: TRBJ1-5; len: 12; d_gene: -; v_gene: TRBV29-1; abundance: -; CDR3aa: CSAEGVNQPQHF; CDR3nt: TGCAGCGCCGAGGGGGTCAATCAGCCCCAGCATTTT
j_gene: TRBJ2-3; len: 14; d_gene: TRBD2; v_gene: TRBV14; abundance: -; CDR3aa: CASSGLASTDTQYF; CDR3nt: TGTGCCAGCAGCGGACTAGCTAGCACAGATACGCAGTATTTT
j_gene: TRBJ1-2; len: 14; d_gene: TRBD1; v_gene: TRBV19; abundance: few; CDR3aa: CASSIKTGNYGYTF; CDR3nt: TGTGCCAGTAGTATCAAGACAGGGAACTATGGCTACACCTTC
j_gene: TRBJ2-1; len: 13; d_gene: TRBD2; v_gene: TRBV10-3; abundance: -; CDR3aa: CAISLAGYNEQFF; CDR3nt: TGTGCCATCAGTCTAGCGGGCTACAATGAGCAGTTCTTC
j_gene: TRBJ2-1; len: 15; d_gene: TRBD1; v_gene: TRBV7-2; abundance: -; CDR3aa: CASSLEQGPYNEQFF; CDR3nt: TGTGCCAGCAGCTTAGAACAGGGGCCCTACAATGAGCAGTTCTTC
j_gene: TRBJ2-6; len: 17; d_gene: -; v_gene: TRBV7-2; abundance: once; CDR3aa: CASSSPGRDSGANVLTF; CDR3nt: TGTGCCAGCAGCTCCCCGGGACGGGACTCTGGGGCCAACGTCCTGACTTTC
j_gene: TRBJ2-6; len: 19; d_gene: -; v_gene: TRBV18; abundance: -; CDR3aa: CASSHSGNSGFSGANVLTF; CDR3nt: TGTGCCAGCTCACATTCGGGGAACTCCGGATTCTCTGGGGCCAACGTCCTGACTTTC
j_gene: TRBJ1-1; len: 14; d_gene: TRBD1; v_gene: TRBV6-1; abundance: -; CDR3aa: CASADLIGTGEAFF; CDR3nt: TGTGCCAGCGCAGACCTGATCGGGACAGGTGAAGCTTTCTTT
j_gene: TRBJ2-7; len: 15; d_gene: TRBD1; v_gene: TRBV4-1; abundance: -; CDR3aa: CASSQVDRGSYEQYF; CDR3nt: TGCGCCAGCAGCCAAGTAGACAGGGGGTCCTACGAGCAGTACTTC
j_gene: TRBJ2-1; len: 16; d_gene: TRBD2; v_gene: TRBV5-1; abundance: -; CDR3aa: CASSLVGLAGMDEQFF; CDR3nt: TGCGCCAGCAGCTTGGTGGGACTAGCGGGCATGGATGAGCAGTTCTTC